This TCR beta chain stems from a study of blood T cell repertoires in COVID-19. Study overall: There were acute and convalescent COVID-19 samples, and they came from the United States, Italy and Spain. The cDNA or gDNA used as material had been derived from T cells, B-cell-depleted T cells, or PBMCs.

In the authors' workflow: Counts of nucleated cells, estimated from reference gene primer amplification, were obtained. Clones were sequenced by immunoSEQ multiplex PCR, and TCRdb holds only the in-frame ones, with some missing. The D gene and trimming were derived from the DNA, and the V and J assignments and clone size from that table. This sample yields 240,000 or so clones, of which 88% are seen a single time; around 0.91% belongs to the top ten. CDR3 size: 14 residues. The trim removed 3 bases at V and 8 bases at J, leaving 8 bases unmatched. Germline V gives CDR1 SGDLS, CDR2 YYNGEE. This clone was counted once.

Sequenced material: peripheral blood. V gene TRBV9 combines with J gene TRBJ2-1; TRBD1 agrees at 7 bases. The sequence came from a woman in her forties who had recovered from COVID-19. The CDR3 region has the DNA TGTGCCAGCAGCGATGACAGGGCACGCGATGAGCAGTTCTTC. This codes for CASSDDRARDEQFF. The full variable domain, its missing parts supplied by reference TRBV9 and TRBJ2-1, is DSGVTQTPKHLITATGQRVTLRCSPRSGDLSVYWYQQSLDQGLQFLIQYYNGEERAKGNILERFSAQQFPDLHSELNLSSLELGDSALYFCASSDDRARDEQFFGPGTRLTVL.